This is a list of T cell receptor beta chains from one sample in a study of blood T cell repertoires in COVID-19. The assay was immunoSEQ multiplex PCR, and TCRdb's table has in-frame clones only and misses some. The data contain about 98,000 clones, around nine tenths of them seen just once; the ten biggest clones take up 10% to 13%. The sample taken for sequencing was peripheral blood. The receptors come from a man in his fifties with acute or convalescent COVID-19. The CDR3 runs from the conserved cysteine through the conserved F or W. The order of the fields is V gene, CDR3 protein.

TRBV7-9	CASSPPGGGYGEAFF
TRBV19	CASSRRDTTAKNIQYF
TRBV28	CATRSGTGAFLYGYTF
TRBV15	CATSTRQGTDTQYF
TRBV27	CASSSDRVNTEAFF
TRBV5-1	CASSLREGGGELFF
TRBV24-1	CATSDPGDITDTQYF
TRBV5-1	CASSLAVSGSPNEQFF
TRBV12-3/TRBV12-4	CASSLGQTQPQHF
TRBV2	CASSEIGGTSGPQFF
TRBV5-1	CACSPDTGVNQPQHF
TRBV6-5	CASSYTGQGATAFF